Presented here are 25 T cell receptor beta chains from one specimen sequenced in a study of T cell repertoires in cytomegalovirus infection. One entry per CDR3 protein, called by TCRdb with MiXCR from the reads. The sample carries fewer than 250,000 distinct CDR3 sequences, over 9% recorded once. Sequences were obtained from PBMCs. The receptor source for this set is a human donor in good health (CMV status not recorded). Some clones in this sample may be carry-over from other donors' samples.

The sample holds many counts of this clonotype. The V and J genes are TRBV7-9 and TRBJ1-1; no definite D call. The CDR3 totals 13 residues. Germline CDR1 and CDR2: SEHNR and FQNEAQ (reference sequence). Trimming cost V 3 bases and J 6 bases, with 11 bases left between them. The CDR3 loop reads CASSLERLAEAFF. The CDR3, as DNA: TGTGCCAGCAGCTTGGAGCGACTTGCTGAAGCTTTCTTT.

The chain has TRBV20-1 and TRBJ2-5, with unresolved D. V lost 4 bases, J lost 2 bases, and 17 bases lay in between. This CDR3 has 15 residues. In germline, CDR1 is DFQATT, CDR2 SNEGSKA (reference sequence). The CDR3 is CSATSLDLPQETQYF. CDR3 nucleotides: TGCAGTGCTACCTCCTTGGACCTCCCTCAAGAGACCCAGTACTTC.

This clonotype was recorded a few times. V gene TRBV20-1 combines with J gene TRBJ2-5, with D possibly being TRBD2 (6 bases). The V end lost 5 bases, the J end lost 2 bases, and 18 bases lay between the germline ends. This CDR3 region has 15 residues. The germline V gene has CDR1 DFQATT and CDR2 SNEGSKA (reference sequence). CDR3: CSAPIPGLIQETQYF. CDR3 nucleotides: TGCAGTGCTCCCATCCCGGGACTGATACAAGAGACCCAGTACTTC.

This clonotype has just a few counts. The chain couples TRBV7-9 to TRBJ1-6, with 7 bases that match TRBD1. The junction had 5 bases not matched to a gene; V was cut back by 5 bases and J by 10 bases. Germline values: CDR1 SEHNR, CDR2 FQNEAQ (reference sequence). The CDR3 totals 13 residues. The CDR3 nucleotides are TGTGCCAGCAGCCGGGACAGAGGCTCACCCCTCCACTTT. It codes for CASSRDRGSPLHF.

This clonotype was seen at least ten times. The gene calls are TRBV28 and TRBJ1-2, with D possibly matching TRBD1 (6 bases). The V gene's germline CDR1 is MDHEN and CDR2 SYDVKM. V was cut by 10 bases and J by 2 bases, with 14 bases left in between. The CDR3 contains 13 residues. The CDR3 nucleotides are TGTGCCACCGGGGAGGGGGGCAACTATGGCTACACCTTC. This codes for CATGEGGNYGYTF.

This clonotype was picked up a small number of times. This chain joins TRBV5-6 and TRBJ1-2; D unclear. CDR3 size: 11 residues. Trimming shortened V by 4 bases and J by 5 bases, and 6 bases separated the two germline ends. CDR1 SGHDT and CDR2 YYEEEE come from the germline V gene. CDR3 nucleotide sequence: TGTGCCAGCAGCACAGAATATGGCTACACCTTC. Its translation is CASSTEYGYTF.

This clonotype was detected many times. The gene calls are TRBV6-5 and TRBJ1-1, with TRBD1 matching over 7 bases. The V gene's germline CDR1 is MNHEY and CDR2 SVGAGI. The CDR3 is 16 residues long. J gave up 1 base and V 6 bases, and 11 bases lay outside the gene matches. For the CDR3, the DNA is TGTGCCAGCAGCCGCCCGGGACAGCCTAAGAACACTGAAGCTTTCTTT. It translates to CASSRPGQPKNTEAFF.

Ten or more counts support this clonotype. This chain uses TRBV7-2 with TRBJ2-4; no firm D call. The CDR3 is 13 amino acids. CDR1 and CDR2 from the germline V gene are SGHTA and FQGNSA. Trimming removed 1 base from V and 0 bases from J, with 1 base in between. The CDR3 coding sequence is TGTGCCAGCAGCTTAGAAGCCAAAAACATTCAGTACTTC. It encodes CASSLEAKNIQYF. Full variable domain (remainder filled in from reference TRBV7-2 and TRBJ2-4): GAGVSQSPSNKVTEKGKDVELRCDPISGHTALYWYRQSLGQGLEFLIYFQGNSAPDKSGLPSDRFSAERTGGSVSTLTIQRTQQEDSAVYLCASSLEAKNIQYFGAGTRLSVL.

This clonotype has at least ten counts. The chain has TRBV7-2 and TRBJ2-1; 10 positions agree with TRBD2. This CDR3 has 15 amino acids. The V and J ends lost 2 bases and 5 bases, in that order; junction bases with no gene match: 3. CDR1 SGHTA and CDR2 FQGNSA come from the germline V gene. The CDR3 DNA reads TGTGCCAGCAGCTTAAGCGGGAGGGCACACAATGAGCAGTTCTTC. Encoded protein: CASSLSGRAHNEQFF.

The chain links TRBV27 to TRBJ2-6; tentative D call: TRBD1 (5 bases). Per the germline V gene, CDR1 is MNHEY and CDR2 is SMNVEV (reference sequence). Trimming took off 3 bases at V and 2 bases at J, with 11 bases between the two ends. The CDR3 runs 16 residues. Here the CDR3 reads CASSFTWTTGANVLTF. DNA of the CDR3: TGTGCCAGCAGTTTTACTTGGACAACTGGGGCCAACGTCCTGACTTTC.

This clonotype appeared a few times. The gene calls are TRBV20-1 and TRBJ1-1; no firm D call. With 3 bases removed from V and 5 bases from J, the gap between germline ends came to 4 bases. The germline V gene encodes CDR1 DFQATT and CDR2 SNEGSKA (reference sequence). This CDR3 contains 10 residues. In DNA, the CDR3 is TGCAGTGCTAGTTGGACTGAAGCTTTCTTT. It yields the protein CSASWTEAFF.

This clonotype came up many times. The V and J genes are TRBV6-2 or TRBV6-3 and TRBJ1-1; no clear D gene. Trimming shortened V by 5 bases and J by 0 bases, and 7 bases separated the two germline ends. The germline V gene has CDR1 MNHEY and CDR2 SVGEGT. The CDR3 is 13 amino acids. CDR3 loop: CASSNGLNTEAFF. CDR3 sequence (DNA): TGTGCCAGCAGTAACGGTTTGAACACTGAAGCTTTCTTT.

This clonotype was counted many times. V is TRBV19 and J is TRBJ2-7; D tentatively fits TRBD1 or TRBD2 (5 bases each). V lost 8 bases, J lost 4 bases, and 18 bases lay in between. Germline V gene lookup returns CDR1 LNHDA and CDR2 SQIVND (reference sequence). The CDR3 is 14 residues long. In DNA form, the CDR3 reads TGTGCCAGTTCCGGGACCCCCGAACGGTACGAGCAGTACTTC. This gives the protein CASSGTPERYEQYF.

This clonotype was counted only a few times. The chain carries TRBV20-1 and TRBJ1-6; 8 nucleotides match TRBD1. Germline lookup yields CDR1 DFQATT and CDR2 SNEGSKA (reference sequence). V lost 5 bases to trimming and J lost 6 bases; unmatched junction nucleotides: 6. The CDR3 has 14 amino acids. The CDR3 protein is CSAPGGQVNSPLHF. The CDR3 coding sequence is TGCAGTGCTCCGGGGGGACAGGTTAATTCACCCCTCCACTTT.

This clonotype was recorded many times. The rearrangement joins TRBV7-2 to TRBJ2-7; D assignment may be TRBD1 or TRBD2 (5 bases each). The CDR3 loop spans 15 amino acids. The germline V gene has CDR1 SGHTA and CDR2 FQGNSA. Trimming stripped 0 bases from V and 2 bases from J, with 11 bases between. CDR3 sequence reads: CASSLAGTVTYEQYF. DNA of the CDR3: TGTGCCAGCAGCTTAGCAGGGACGGTAACCTACGAGCAGTACTTC.

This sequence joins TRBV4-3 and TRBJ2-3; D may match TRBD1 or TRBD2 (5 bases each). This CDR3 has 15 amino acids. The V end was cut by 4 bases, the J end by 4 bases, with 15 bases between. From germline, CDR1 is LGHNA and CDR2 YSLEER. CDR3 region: CASSRGERFADTQYF. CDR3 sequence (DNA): TGCGCCAGCAGCCGAGGGGAGAGATTTGCAGATACGCAGTATTTT.

CDR3 nucleotide sequence: TGTGCCAGCGCAGGGGGCGGGAGAATCTACAATGAGCAGTTCTTC. Translated: CASAGGGRIYNEQFF. The chain uses TRBV28 and TRBJ2-1, with D maybe TRBD1 (8 bases). V was pared by 8 bases and J by 3 bases, with 17 bases between. CDR1 and CDR2 (germline): MDHEN, SYDVKM. The CDR3 extends over 15 amino acids.

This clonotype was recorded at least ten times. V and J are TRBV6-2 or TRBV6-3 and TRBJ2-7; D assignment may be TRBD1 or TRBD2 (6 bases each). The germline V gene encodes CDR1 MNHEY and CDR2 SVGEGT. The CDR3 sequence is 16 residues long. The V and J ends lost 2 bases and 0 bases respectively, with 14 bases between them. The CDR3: CASSYPSGGASYEQYF. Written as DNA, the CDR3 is TGTGCCAGCAGTTACCCGTCCGGGGGCGCCTCCTACGAGCAGTACTTC.

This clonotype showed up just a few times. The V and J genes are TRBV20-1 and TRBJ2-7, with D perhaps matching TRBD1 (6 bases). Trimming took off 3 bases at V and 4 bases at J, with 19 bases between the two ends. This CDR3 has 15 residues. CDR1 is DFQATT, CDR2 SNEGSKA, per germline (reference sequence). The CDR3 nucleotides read TGCAGTGCTAGGGAGAGAGACAGGCCCACATACGAGCAGTACTTC. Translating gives CSARERDRPTYEQYF.

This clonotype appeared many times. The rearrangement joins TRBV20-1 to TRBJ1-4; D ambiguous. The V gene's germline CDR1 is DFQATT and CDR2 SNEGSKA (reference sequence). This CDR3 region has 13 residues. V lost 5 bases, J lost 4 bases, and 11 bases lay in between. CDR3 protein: CSALSSLNEKLFF. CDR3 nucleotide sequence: TGCAGTGCTCTGTCCAGCCTTAATGAAAAACTGTTTTTT.

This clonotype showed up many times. DNA for the CDR3: TGCGCCAGCAGCCAAGAACCGGGGAGCTCCTACAATGAGCAGTTCTTC. Translation gives CASSQEPGSSYNEQFF. This chain links TRBV4-3 with TRBJ2-1; maybe TRBD2 (5 bases). The CDR3 runs to 16 residues. The germline gives CDR1 LGHNA, CDR2 YSLEER. V gave up 0 bases and J gave up 0 bases, with 9 bases separating them.

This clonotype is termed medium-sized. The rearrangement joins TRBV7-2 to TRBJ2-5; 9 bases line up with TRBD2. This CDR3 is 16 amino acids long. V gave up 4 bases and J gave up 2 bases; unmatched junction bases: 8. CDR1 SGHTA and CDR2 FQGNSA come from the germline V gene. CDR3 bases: TGTGCCAGCAGCTCGGAGGCTCTAGCGGGACAAGAGACCCAGTACTTC. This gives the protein CASSSEALAGQETQYF.

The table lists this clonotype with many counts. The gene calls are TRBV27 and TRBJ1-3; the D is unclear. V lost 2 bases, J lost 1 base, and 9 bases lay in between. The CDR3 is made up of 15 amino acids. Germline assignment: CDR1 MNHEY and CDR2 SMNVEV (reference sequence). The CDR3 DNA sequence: TGTGCCAGCAGTTTAACGGTTTCATCTGGAAACACCATATATTTT. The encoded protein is CASSLTVSSGNTIYF.

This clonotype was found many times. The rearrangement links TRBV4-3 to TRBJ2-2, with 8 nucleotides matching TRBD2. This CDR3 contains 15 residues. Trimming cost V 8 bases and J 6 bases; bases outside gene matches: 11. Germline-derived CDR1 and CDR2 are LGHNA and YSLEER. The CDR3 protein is CASSFDGGAAGELFF. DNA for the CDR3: TGCGCCAGCTCTTTTGACGGGGGGGCCGCCGGGGAGCTGTTTTTT.

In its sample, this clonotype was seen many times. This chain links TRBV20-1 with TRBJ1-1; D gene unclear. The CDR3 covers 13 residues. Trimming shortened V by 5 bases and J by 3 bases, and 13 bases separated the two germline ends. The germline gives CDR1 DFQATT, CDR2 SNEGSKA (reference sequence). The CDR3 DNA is TGCAGTGCTGGGAGCCCTCTAGACACTGAAGCTTTCTTT. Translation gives CSAGSPLDTEAFF.